Only a few counts were recorded for the clone carrying this TCR beta chain. The sample originates from a study of T-cell reconstitution after alpha-beta-depleted transplantation in children. Trimming shortened V by 5 bases and J by 1 base, and 20 bases separated the two germline ends. The germline gives CDR1 SGHTA, CDR2 FQGTGA. The CDR3 extends over 17 amino acids. During its preparation, the TCRbeta library received unique molecular identifiers. From the PCR reads, TCRdb called clonotypes with MiXCR, one entry per CDR3 protein. This table holds about 610,000 distinct CDR3 sequences, 10% found once. This clonotype was sampled from a human donor who donated a stem cell graft to a child with acute myeloid leukemia. Specimen: PBMCs from the stem cell graft donor, collected from the stem cell graft. V gene TRBV7-3 combines with J gene TRBJ1-1, with a tentative D call TRBD1 (5 bases). Here the CDR3 reads CASSPQVRAGPNTEAFF. As DNA, the CDR3 is TGTGCCAGCAGCCCCCAAGTAAGGGCAGGGCCGAACACTGAAGCTTTCTTT.